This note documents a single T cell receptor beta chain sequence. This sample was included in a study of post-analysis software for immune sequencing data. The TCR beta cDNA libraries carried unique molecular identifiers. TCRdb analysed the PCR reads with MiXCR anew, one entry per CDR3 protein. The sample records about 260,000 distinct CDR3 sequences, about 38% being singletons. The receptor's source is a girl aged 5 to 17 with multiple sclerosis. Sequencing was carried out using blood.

CDR3 bases: TGTGCCAGCAGTTTCCCCGGGACAGAGAGCTCCTACGAGCAGTACTTC. Translation gives CASSFPGTESSYEQYF. The chain combines TRBV28 with TRBJ2-7; 7 bases are a match to TRBD1. Germline V gene sequence: CDR1 MDHEN, CDR2 SYDVKM. This CDR3 has 16 residues. V lost 3 bases, J lost 0 bases, and 8 bases stayed unmatched.